This is a list of T cell receptor beta chains from one sample in a study of cytomegalovirus exposure and HLA in healthy donors. Assay: immunoSEQ multiplex PCR; the TCRdb copy retains only in-frame clones and omits some. The repertoire holds tens of thousands of clones, with around 74% as singletons. The material sequenced was PBMCs. All receptors come from a man aged 25-45 years in good health and CMV-seronegative. Each CDR3 is given without its conserved first and last residue. A D gene is named only where the DNA matches it firmly.

j_gene,v_gene,d_gene,CDR3aa
TRBJ2-2,TRBV6-6,.,ASTHGGNGELF
TRBJ2-7,TRBV18,.,ASSPPSAGSYEQY
TRBJ2-7,TRBV29-1,.,SVEDGRERPYEQY
TRBJ2-2,TRBV4-2,TRBD2,ASSPLAGDTGELF
TRBJ2-7,TRBV7-8,TRBD1,ASSLGQGGAEQY
TRBJ1-1,TRBV6-1,.,ASSPSNTEAF
TRBJ1-5,TRBV19,.,ASSTQGGSTSNQPQH
TRBJ2-4,TRBV19,.,ASNQDSTKNIQY
TRBJ2-3,TRBV29-1,.,SVRGAWTASTDTQY
TRBJ1-5,TRBV5-8,TRBD1,ASSWGTGSFYQPQH
TRBJ2-5,TRBV7-6,.,ASSTPGEETQY